Described below is a single TCR beta chain sequence and its context. This record comes from a study of T cell changes during pregnancy in multiple sclerosis. Clones were sequenced by immunoSEQ multiplex PCR, and TCRdb holds only the in-frame ones, with some missing. The sample includes tens of thousands of clones, about nine tenths seen only once; the top ten take roughly 6.9%. Germline values: CDR1 SNHLY, CDR2 FYNNEI. Trimming took 1 base from V and 5 from J, leaving 9 bases between them. The CDR3 runs 13 residues. The J gene is TRBJ2-7, the V gene TRBV2; D is undetermined. The sequences come from CD8+ T cells from peripheral blood mononuclear cells, collected in the second trimester of pregnancy. This receptor was taken from a female donor with multiple sclerosis, enrolled in a pregnancy study. CDR3 protein: CASSEDMENEQYF. As DNA, the CDR3 is TGTGCCAGCAGTGAAGATATGGAGAACGAGCAGTACTTC.